This passage covers 20 T cell receptor beta chains from one sample sequenced in a study of T cell responses to AZD1222 COVID-19 vaccine. Clones were sequenced by immunoSEQ multiplex PCR, and TCRdb holds only the in-frame ones, with some missing. The profile shows 110,000 to 150,000 clones, about 86% of them singletons. The source material was peripheral blood, sampled on day 0 of AZD1222 vaccination. Every receptor here comes from an adult in good health.

The J gene is TRBJ2-6, the V gene TRBV5-4, with D tentatively TRBD1 or TRBD2 (5 bases each). Trimming shortened V by 3 bases and J by 0 bases, and 19 bases separated the two germline ends. Germline V gene data show CDR1 as SGHNT and CDR2 as YYREEE (reference sequence). This CDR3 is 19 amino acids long. The CDR3 DNA sequence: TGTGCCAGCAGCTGGTCGGGGCTGGGGTTAGCCTCTGGGGCCAACGTCCTGACTTTC. Amino acids: CASSWSGLGLASGANVLTF.

The gene calls are TRBV28 and TRBJ1-3; no reliable D call. Trimming removed 7 bases at V and 1 base at J, with 17 bases between. The CDR3 runs to 16 residues. From germline, CDR1 is MDHEN and CDR2 SYDVKM. The CDR3 DNA reads TGTGCCAGCACCCGACCAGCAGTTCCATCTGGAAACACCATATATTTT. Its translation is CASTRPAVPSGNTIYF.

As regards this clone: At one of its ends the junction is not consistent with the germline gene, which may arise from a read error. The CDR3 loop reads CASSLDRDYEQYF. The CDR3 DNA is TGTGCCAGCAGCCTAGACAGGGACTACGAGCAGTACTTC. The chain recombines TRBV11-2 with TRBJ2-7; 7 bases line up with TRBD1. Germline V gives CDR1 SGHAT, CDR2 FQNNGV. The CDR3 extends over 13 amino acids.

This chain links TRBV10-3 with TRBJ1-1; 7 positions match TRBD1. The V and J ends lost 5 bases and 1 base, in that order; junction bases with no gene match: 4. This CDR3 contains 14 residues. Germline V lookup: CDR1 ENHRY, CDR2 SYGVKD. The chain's CDR3 is CAISKGTANTEAFF. Written as DNA, the CDR3 is TGTGCCATCAGTAAAGGGACAGCGAACACTGAAGCTTTCTTT.

The chain has TRBV5-1 and TRBJ1-6, with TRBD1 matching over 7 bases. The CDR3 is 16 residues long. The V and J ends lost 0 bases and 5 bases, in that order; junction bases with no gene match: 5. Per the germline V gene, CDR1 is SGHRS and CDR2 is YFSETQ. The CDR3 coding sequence is TGCGCCAGCAGCTTGGAAGGGGGCGCGGATAATTCACCCCTCCACTTT. It translates to CASSLEGGADNSPLHF.

The chain has TRBV14 and TRBJ1-1; D is perhaps TRBD1 (5 bases). The CDR3 has 15 amino acids. The ends were cut back, 0 bases at V and 2 bases at J, with 10 bases in the middle. The germline CDR1 and CDR2 sequences are SGHDN and FVKESK. The CDR3 region has the DNA TGTGCCAGCAGCCAAGATCTAGGGACCAACACTGAAGCTTTCTTT. It specifies CASSQDLGTNTEAFF. The full variable domain, completed using reference TRBV14 and TRBJ1-1, is EAGVTQFPSHSVIEKGQTVTLRCDPISGHDNLYWYRRVMGKEIKFLLHFVKESKQDESGMPNNRFLAERTGGTYSTLKVQPAELEDSGVYFCASSQDLGTNTEAFFGQGTRLTVV.

This chain links TRBV5-1 with TRBJ1-5; D may be TRBD1 (6 bases). The V gene's germline CDR1 is SGHRS and CDR2 YFSETQ. The length of the CDR3 is 13 residues. Trimming took 0 bases from V and 6 from J, leaving 7 bases between them. CDR3 sequence: CASSLVQGQPQHF. As DNA, the CDR3 is TGCGCCAGCAGCTTGGTACAGGGTCAGCCCCAGCATTTT.

This clone came up once. The rearrangement uses TRBV7-2 and TRBJ2-1, with 12 bases fitting TRBD2. There are 17 residues in the CDR3. With 5 bases clipped from V and 0 bases from J, the junction kept 5 bases outside the gene matches. Looked up from germline, CDR1 is SGHTA and CDR2 is FQGNSA. The CDR3 nucleotides are TGTGCCAGCAGCCCCGGACTAGCGGGAAGCTCCTACAATGAGCAGTTCTTC. Amino acid sequence: CASSPGLAGSSYNEQFF.

The genes are TRBV27 and TRBJ1-2, with a possible D match to TRBD1 (6 bases). CDR1 is MNHEY, CDR2 SMNVEV, per germline (reference sequence). The CDR3 spans 14 residues. V dropped 2 bases and J dropped 7 bases, with 14 bases sitting between them. The CDR3, as DNA: TGTGCCAGCAGTTTAGCTTCGGGGGCGCGTGGCTACACCTTC. This encodes CASSLASGARGYTF.

The CDR3 DNA reads TGTGCCAGCAGTACACTCGTAACTAGCGGGATTGACACAGATACGCAGTATTTT. This encodes CASSTLVTSGIDTDTQYF. The chain links TRBV28 to TRBJ2-3, with 10 bases fitting TRBD2. The CDR3 runs to 18 residues. The trim removed 5 bases at V and 2 bases at J, leaving 13 bases unmatched. CDR1 is MDHEN and CDR2 is SYDVKM in the germline V gene.

The gene calls are TRBV7-2 and TRBJ2-1; tentative D call: TRBD1 (5 bases). CDR3 length equals 17 residues. Germline values: CDR1 SGHTA, CDR2 FQGNSA. The V end was cut by 2 bases, the J end by 2 bases, with 16 bases between. The CDR3 DNA sequence: TGTGCCAGCAGCTTAACCTTTACAGGAGATGCCTACAATGAGCAGTTCTTC. Encoded protein: CASSLTFTGDAYNEQFF.

This clone was recorded a few times. The rearrangement links TRBV23-1 to TRBJ2-1; 9 positions agree with TRBD1. Being an ORF, TRBV23-1 has a function that is uncertain. The CDR3 contains 14 residues. Losses at the gene ends were 6 bases for V and 9 bases for J; bases not matched to a gene: 9. CDR3 in DNA: TGCGCCAGCAGCCTCCGGGACAGGGCCGGTGAGCAGTTCTTC. Encoded protein: CASSLRDRAGEQFF.

This rearrangement joins TRBV6-5 to TRBJ2-7; TRBD2 matches at 7 bases. Germline V CDR1 and CDR2: MNHEY, SVGAGI. Trimming took 10 bases from V and 3 from J; bases not matched to a gene: 15. The length of the CDR3 is 15 residues. CDR3 amino acids: CATRLEASGSYEQYF. The CDR3 nucleotides read TGTGCCACCCGTTTAGAGGCTAGCGGTAGCTACGAGCAGTACTTC.

The chain has TRBV6-4 and TRBJ2-1; 14 nucleotides match TRBD2. Unmatched junction bases numbered 6, after V lost 5 bases and J lost 9 bases. In germline, CDR1 is MRHNA, CDR2 SNTAGT. The CDR3 consists of 15 residues. CDR3 protein: CASSTGTSGSIEQFF. The CDR3 coding sequence is TGTGCCAGCAGTACAGGGACTAGCGGGAGTATTGAGCAGTTCTTC.

This clone has just one count. This chain connects TRBV19 to TRBJ2-7; tentative D call: TRBD2 (5 bases). The length of the CDR3 is 15 residues. Trimming took off 2 bases at V and 3 bases at J, with 14 bases between the two ends. Germline lookup yields CDR1 LNHDA and CDR2 SQIVND (reference sequence). CDR3 nucleotides: TGTGCCAGTAGTATACAGCGACACGGGAACTACGAGCAGTACTTC. Residues: CASSIQRHGNYEQYF. The whole variable domain, filled in from reference TRBV19 and TRBJ2-7, reads DGGITQSPKYLFRKEGQNVTLSCEQNLNHDAMYWYRQDPGQGLRLIYYSQIVNDFQKGDIAEGYSVSREKKESFPLTVTSAQKNPTAFYLCASSIQRHGNYEQYFGPGTRLTVT.

The CDR3 DNA sequence: TGTGCCCCAGGGTCGGACCGCTCCTACAATGAGCAGTTCTTC. Its protein product is CAPGSDRSYNEQFF. This chain joins TRBV10-3 and TRBJ2-1; D is perhaps TRBD1 (5 bases). The germline V gene encodes CDR1 ENHRY and CDR2 SYGVKD. Between the trimmed V and J ends, which lost 11 bases and 0 bases, there was a span of 14 bases. The CDR3 is made up of 14 amino acids.

This chain links TRBV14 with TRBJ2-3, with D possibly being TRBD1 (6 bases). The CDR3 is 16 residues long. Germline V gives CDR1 SGHDN, CDR2 FVKESK. Trimming removed 0 bases from V and 2 bases from J, with 12 bases in between. The DNA of the CDR3 is TGTGCCAGCAGCCAAGAAGTGACAGGCCACACAGATACGCAGTATTTT. Amino acids: CASSQEVTGHTDTQYF.

The rearrangement uses TRBV4-2 and TRBJ1-4; tentatively, D is TRBD1 (6 bases). Germline assignment: CDR1 LGHNA and CDR2 YNFKEQ. The germline V and J ends were trimmed by 0 bases and 3 bases, with 20 bases remaining between them. The CDR3 spans 19 residues. CDR3 loop: CASSQDPPGGRKANEKLFF. The CDR3 coding sequence is TGTGCCAGCAGCCAAGATCCCCCCGGGGGGCGCAAAGCTAATGAAAAACTGTTTTTT.

The CDR3 coding sequence is TGTGCCAGCGCTTCACCTAGCGGGAGCTTCCCCGAGCAGTACTTC. Translating it yields CASASPSGSFPEQYF. V usage is TRBV7-8 and J usage is TRBJ2-7; 10 positions agree with TRBD2. J was trimmed by 6 bases and V by 8 bases; bases with no gene match: 13. The germline V gene has CDR1 SGHVS and CDR2 FQNEAQ. This CDR3 has 15 residues.

V and J are TRBV4-2 and TRBJ1-4; the match to TRBD1 covers 9 bases. The CDR3 covers 16 residues. With V trimmed by 0 bases and J by 7 bases, 6 bases remained unmatched. Germline loops: CDR1 LGHNA, CDR2 YNFKEQ. The CDR3 sequence is CASSQEDRQGGEKLFF. The CDR3 DNA reads TGTGCCAGCAGCCAAGAAGATCGACAGGGGGGTGAAAAACTGTTTTTT.